This T cell receptor (beta chain) stems from a study of blood T cell repertoires in COVID-19. On the study more broadly: The United States, Italy and Spain supplied acute and convalescent COVID-19 samples. The cDNA or gDNA used as material had been derived from T cells, B-cell-depleted T cells, or PBMCs.

Original analysis: Scientists estimated how many nucleated cells there were by amplifying reference gene primers. Measured with immunoSEQ multiplex PCR; TCRdb has only the in-frame clones, and not every one. V, J and clone size were drawn from that table, and D and trimming were deduced from the DNA. This table has about 190,000 clones, roughly nine tenths appearing once. The CDR3 covers 15 residues. From germline, CDR1 is LGHDT and CDR2 YNNKEL (reference sequence). With V trimmed by 5 bases and J by 4 bases, 6 bases remained unmatched. This clone was observed once. This clonotype was obtained from a man between 25 and 39 years old with acute or convalescent COVID-19. Sequenced input: peripheral blood. The chain joins TRBV3-1 (or the pseudogene TRBV3-2) to TRBJ2-7; the match to TRBD1 covers 12 bases. For the CDR3, the DNA is TGTGCCAGCAGCTTCGGGACAGGGGGCGCTTACGAGCAGTACTTC. Translating it yields CASSFGTGGAYEQYF.